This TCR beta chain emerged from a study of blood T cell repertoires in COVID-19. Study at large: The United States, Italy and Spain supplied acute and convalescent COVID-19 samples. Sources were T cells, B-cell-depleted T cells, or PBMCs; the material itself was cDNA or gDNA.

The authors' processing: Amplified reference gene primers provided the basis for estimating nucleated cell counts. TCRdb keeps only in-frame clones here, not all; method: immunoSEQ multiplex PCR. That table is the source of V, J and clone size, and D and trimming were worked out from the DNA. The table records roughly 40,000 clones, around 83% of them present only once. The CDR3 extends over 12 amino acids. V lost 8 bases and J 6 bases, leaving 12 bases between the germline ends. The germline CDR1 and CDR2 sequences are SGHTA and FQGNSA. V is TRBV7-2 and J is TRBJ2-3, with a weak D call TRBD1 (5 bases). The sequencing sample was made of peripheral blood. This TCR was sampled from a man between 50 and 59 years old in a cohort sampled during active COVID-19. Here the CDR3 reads CASRRAGDTQYF. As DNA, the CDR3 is TGTGCCAGCCGCCGAGCAGGGGATACGCAGTATTTT.